This T cell receptor (beta chain) was observed in a study of T cells after somatic rescue of genetic block (dated by TCRdb to 2019 to 2021). Study-wide context: What the study looked at was long-term robustness, specifically in a T-cell system that came about through somatic rescue of a genetic block in T-cell development.

On this clone itself: No antigen is known for it. Base qualities are missing; no much larger clone stands one base away.

Receptors were amplified or captured by the immunoSEQ multiplex PCR assay. In its TCRdb copy, this immuneACCESS table keeps in-frame sequences only and misses some clones. Where compared with another copy, unresolved V genes explain less than half of these, and the others have no known cause. The sample table records more than 14,000 clones; under 75% of these occur just once. 11% to 15% of the sample belongs to the ten largest clones. The CDR3 spans 18 residues, from the cysteine through the phenylalanine. Kept here is only the CDR3 DNA, which spans 54 bases and is read in frame from base 1. The germline V gene (reference sequence) specifies SGHNT as CDR1 and YYREEE as CDR2. V loses 0 bases at its end and J loses 4 bases; junction bases beyond the gene matches: 9.

The V gene is TRBV5-4 and the J gene is TRBJ2-5, and TRBD2 matches 13 of the central bases. The clonotype was recovered from a boy between 10 and 17 years old. Sequenced input: peripheral blood mononuclear cells (PBMCs). The base sequence is TGTGCCAGCAGCTTGGAACTAGCGGGAGGGCCTTTGGTAGAGACCCAGTACTTC. This sequence encodes CASSLELAGGPLVETQYF. The full variable domain, with segments outside the CDR3 supplied by the reference TRBV5-4 and TRBJ2-5 proteins, appears as ETGVTQSPTHLIKTRGQQVTLRCSSQSGHNTVSWYQQALGQGPQFIFQYYREEENGRGNFPPRFSGLQFPNYSSELNVNALELDDSALYLCASSLELAGGPLVETQYFGPGTRLLVL.